This record covers a single T cell receptor (beta chain). Its antigen remains unidentified. Per-nucleotide qualities are absent, and no much larger clonotype sits a single base away. Whole blood was collected in K2EDTA tubes by collaborating institutions according to the institutions' own protocols. For TCRbeta analysis, collaborators shipped samples as frozen whole blood, isolated PBMCs, or DNA extracted from either of those sample types. This record comes from a study of blood T cell repertoires in COVID-19 (TCRdb year 2020). In the study overall: Collaborator samples came from the United States, Italy and Spain and covered acute and convalescent phases of COVID-19. The prospective study material was composed of cDNA or gDNA derived from T cells, B-cell-depleted T cells, or PBMCs. The dataset comprised deeply sampled blood TCRbeta repertoires from subjects exposed to, actively infected with, or recovered from COVID-19. The repertoires were released in a freely available public database intended as a resource for research on the immune response to SARS-CoV-2. The samples were drawn from two sources: the first 160 participants of the ongoing ImmuneRACE study, and 1,200 or so subjects contributed by 6 global collaborators. Nearly every sample came with metadata listing a de-identified subject ID, COVID-19 status, age in years and sex. Where HLA class I and class II types were available, the types were taken from metadata supplied by the sample provider, not from assay-based typing. Study-wide findings and limitations: How much clinical and demographic metadata was included differed by source and by participant, and the metadata was provided uncurated.

TCRbeta CDR3 regions were amplified from genomic DNA using the immunoSEQ Assay, a bias-controlled multiplex PCR. The authors processed their data as follows. Nucleated cell counts per sample were estimated from amplification of reference gene primers within the assay. To quantify the absolute abundance of each unique TCRbeta CDR3 rearrangement, sequence reads were collapsed and filtered. Productive Simpson clonality was computed per sample as the square root of Simpson's diversity index over productive rearrangements. Imported from immuneACCESS, the table was reduced by TCRdb to in-frame sequences with V and J called. These copies leave out some clones; in studies compared against another copy, an unresolved V gene accounts for under half, and the cause of the remainder is not known. Clone size and the V and J calls come from that table; the DNA yielded D and trimming. This sample holds 80,000 or so clones; 86% were observed only once. The ten largest clones add up to more than 1.5% of the sample.

Counted from cysteine to phenylalanine, this CDR3 has 13 amino acids. The DNA shown is the 39-base CDR3, in frame from base 1. Trimming at the junction amounts to 6 bases on V and 5 bases on J, and the germline ends lie 13 bases apart. The clonotype comes from an older woman with acute or convalescent COVID-19. The chain employs TRBV12-3 or TRBV12-4 and TRBJ1-1; the D region possibly corresponds to TRBD1 (5 bases align). The sequenced material came from peripheral blood. The nucleotide sequence reads TGTGCCAGCAGAAAAGGGGAATGGACTGAAGCTTTCTTT. Its protein product is CASRKGEWTEAFF.